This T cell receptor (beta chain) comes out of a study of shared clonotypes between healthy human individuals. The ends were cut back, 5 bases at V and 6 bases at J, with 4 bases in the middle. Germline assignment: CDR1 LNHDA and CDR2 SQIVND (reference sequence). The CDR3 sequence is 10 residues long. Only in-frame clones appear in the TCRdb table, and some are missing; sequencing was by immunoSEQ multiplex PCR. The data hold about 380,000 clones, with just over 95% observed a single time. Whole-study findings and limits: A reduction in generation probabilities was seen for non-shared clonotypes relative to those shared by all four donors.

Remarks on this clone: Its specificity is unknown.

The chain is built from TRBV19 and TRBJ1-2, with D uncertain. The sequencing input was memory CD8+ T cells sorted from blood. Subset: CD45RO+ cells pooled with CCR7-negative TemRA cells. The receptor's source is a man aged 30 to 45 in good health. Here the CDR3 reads CASSQDGYTF. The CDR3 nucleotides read TGTGCCAGTAGTCAGGATGGCTACACCTTC.